This T cell receptor (beta chain) was identified during a study of vaccination and CD4 T cells after COVID-19. About the research overall: Two doses of either BNT162b2 or mRNA-1273 vaccine were given to participants. No peptide, an HIV-1 Nef pool, or a CEFX pool was what each control culture received.

With respect to this clonotype: Its antigen is as yet unknown.

The Oncomine TCR Beta short-read assay sequenced DNA from cultured CD4+ T cells. TCRdb called the PCR reads again in MiXCR, with one record for every CDR3 protein. This table holds thousands of distinct CDR3 sequences, 45% to 65% found once. The CDR3 is 16 residues long. After removal of 3 bases from V and 3 bases from J, the junction contained 7 bases not matched to a gene. Per germline, CDR1 LNHNV and CDR2 YYDKDF (reference sequence). Sample treatment: approximately 9-day PBMC culture with coronavirus spike peptide pools or control peptides (ViraFEST assay). PCR-confirmed positives ranged from March to December 2020, preceding US Alpha, Beta and Delta variants.

The genes are TRBV15 and TRBJ1-5; 8 nucleotides agree with TRBD1. The specimen sequenced was CD4+ T cells from blood, cultured in vitro. This receptor was taken from a human donor who had recovered from COVID-19. The CDR3 reads CATSSRQGNVNQPQHF. CDR3 bases: TGTGCCACCAGCAGCAGACAGGGGAATGTCAATCAGCCCCAGCATTTT.